The clone carrying this T cell receptor beta chain was counted many times. Its antigen is still unknown. Stated time point: newly diagnosed GD, antithyroid drugs for less than 3 months. From PBMCs, RNA was extracted and then used to make the TCR library. Patient provenance is recorded as an endocrinology department in Xi'an, China. TCR beta libraries were built with iRepertoire HTBI primers and Arm-PCR of CDR3 regions. In TCRdb, the multiplex PCR reads were re-called with MiXCR into one record per CDR3 protein. The sample yields around 460,000 distinct CDR3 sequences, about 15% seen once. This CDR3 has 11 amino acids. V lost 0 bases and J 3 bases, leaving 3 bases between the germline ends. Germline V lookup: CDR1 GTSNPN, CDR2 SVGIG (reference sequence). The data derive from a study of regulatory T cells in long-lasting Graves disease. Points from the study as a whole: With persistent disease, TRBV28, TRBJ1-2 and TRBJ2-5 were the favored segments.

These data were also filed under a second study, of T cells in Graves' hyperthyroidism and ophthalmopathy. Per that paper: Carried out on the TCR CDR3, a first-round RT-PCR used the HTBI primer set.

This material consisted of peripheral blood mononuclear cells (PBMCs), taken at new diagnosis, from a patient treated with antithyroid drugs. The chain has TRBV30 and TRBJ2-7; D gene uncertain. The sequence came from a woman between 45 and 65 years old with Graves disease. The CDR3 nucleotides are TGTGCCTGGAGTGTATACTACGAGCAGTACTTC. Translating it yields CAWSVYYEQYF.